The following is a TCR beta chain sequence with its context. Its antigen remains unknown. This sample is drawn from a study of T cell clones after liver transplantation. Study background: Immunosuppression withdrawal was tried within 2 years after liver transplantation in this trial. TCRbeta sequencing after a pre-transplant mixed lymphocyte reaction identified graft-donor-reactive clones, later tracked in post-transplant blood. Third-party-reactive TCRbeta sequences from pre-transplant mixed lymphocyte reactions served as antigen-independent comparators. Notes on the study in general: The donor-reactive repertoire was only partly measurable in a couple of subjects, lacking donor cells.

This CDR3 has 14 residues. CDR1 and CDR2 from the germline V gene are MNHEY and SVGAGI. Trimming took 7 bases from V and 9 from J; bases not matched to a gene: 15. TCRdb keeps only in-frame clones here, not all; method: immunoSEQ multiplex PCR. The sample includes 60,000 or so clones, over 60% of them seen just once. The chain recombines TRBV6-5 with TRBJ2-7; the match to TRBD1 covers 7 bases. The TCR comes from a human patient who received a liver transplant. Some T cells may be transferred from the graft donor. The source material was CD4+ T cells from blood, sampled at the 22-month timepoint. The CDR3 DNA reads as TGTGCCAGCATTAGGGGGACAGACCTCAGGGGGCAGTACTTC. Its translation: CASIRGTDLRGQYF.